The clone carrying this T cell receptor (beta chain) occurred many times. A much larger clone lies one base from this, so it may be a read error. In TCRdb, the PCR reads were re-called with MiXCR into one record per CDR3 protein. The top ten hold 20% of the sample, which has 8,200 or so distinct CDR3 sequences, roughly 54% seen once. The data originate from a study of CD4 and CD8 cells across lung adenocarcinoma regions. Germline V lookup: CDR1 SGHKS, CDR2 YYEKEE (reference sequence). CDR3 length: 15 amino acids. The specimen was CD8+ T cells from the center of a lung tumor. This TCR was recovered from a female donor with lung adenocarcinoma. The CD4 and CD8 labels of this study may be unreliable. This chain uses TRBV5-5 with TRBJ2-1, with TRBD1 as a possible D gene (6 bases). TRBJ2-7 matches the DNA end more closely, so the J call is doubtful. The chain's CDR3 is CASSPWTVMLNEQYF. In DNA form, the CDR3 reads TGTGCCAGCAGCCCCTGGACAGTGATGTTGAATGAGCAGTACTTC.